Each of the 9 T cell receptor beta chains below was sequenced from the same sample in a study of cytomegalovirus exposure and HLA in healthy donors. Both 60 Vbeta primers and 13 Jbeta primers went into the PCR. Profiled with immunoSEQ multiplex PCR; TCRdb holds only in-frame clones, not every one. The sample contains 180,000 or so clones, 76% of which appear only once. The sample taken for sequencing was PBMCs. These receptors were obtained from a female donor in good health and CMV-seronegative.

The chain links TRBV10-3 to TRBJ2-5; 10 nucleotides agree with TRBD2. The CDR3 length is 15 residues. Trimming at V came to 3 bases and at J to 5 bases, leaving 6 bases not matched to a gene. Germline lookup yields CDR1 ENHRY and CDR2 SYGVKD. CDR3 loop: CAISDGAGGSETQYF. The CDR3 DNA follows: TGTGCCATCAGTGACGGAGCGGGAGGGTCGGAGACCCAGTACTTC.

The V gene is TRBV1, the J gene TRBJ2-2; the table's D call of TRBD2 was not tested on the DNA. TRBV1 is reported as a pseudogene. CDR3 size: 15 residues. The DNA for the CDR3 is TGCACCAGCCTAGCGGGGTGTGTGGACACCGGGGAGCTGTTTTTT. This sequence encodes CTSLAGCVDTGELFF.

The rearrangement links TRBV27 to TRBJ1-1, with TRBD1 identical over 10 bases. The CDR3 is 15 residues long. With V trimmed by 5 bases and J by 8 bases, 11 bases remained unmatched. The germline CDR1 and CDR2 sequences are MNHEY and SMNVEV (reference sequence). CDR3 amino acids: CASSLLSTGGAEAFF. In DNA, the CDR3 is TGTGCCAGCAGTCTACTATCGACAGGGGGCGCAGAAGCTTTCTTT.

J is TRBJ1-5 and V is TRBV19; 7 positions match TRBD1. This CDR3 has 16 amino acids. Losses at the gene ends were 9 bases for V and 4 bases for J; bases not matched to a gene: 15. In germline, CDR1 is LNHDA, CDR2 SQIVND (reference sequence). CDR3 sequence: CASDRHNRDRNQPQHF. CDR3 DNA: TGTGCCAGCGACAGGCACAATAGGGACAGAAATCAGCCCCAGCATTTT. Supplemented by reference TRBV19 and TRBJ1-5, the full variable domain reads DGGITQSPKYLFRKEGQNVTLSCEQNLNHDAMYWYRQDPGQGLRLIYYSQIVNDFQKGDIAEGYSVSREKKESFPLTVTSAQKNPTAFYLCASDRHNRDRNQPQHFGDGTRLSIL.

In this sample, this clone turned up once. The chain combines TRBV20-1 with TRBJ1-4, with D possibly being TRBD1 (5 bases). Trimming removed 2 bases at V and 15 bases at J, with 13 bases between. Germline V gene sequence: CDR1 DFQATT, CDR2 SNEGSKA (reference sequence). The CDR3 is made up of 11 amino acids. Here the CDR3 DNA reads TGCAGTGCTAGACCGGACAATCCGATGTTTTTT. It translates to CSARPDNPMFF.

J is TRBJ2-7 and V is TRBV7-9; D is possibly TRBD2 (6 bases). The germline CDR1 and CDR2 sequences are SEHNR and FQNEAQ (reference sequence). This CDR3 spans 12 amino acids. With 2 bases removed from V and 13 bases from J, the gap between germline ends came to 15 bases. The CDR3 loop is CASSLSAGMAYF. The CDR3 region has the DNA TGTGCCAGCAGCTTATCGGCGGGAATGGCATACTTC.

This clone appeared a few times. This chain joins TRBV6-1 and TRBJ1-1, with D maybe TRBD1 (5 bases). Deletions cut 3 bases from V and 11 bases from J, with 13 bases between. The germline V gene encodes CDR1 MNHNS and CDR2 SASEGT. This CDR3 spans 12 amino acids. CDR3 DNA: TGTGCCAGCAGTGAGGTAGGGGATAGGGCTTTCTTT. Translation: CASSEVGDRAFF.

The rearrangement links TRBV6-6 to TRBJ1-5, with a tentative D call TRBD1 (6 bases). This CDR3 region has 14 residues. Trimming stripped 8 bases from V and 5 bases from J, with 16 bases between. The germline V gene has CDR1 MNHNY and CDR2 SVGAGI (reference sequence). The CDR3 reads CASGDTQGYQPQHF. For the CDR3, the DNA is TGTGCCAGCGGCGACACACAGGGATATCAGCCCCAGCATTTT.

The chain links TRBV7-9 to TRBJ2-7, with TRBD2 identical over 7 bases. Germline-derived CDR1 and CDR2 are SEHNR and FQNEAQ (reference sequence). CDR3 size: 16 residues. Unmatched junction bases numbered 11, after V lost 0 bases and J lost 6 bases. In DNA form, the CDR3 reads TGTGCCAGCAGCTTAGCTGGCGGGGGAGGCTCCGGCGAGCAGTACTTC. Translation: CASSLAGGGGSGEQYF.